The 18 T cell receptor beta chains given below trace back to one sample, sequenced in a study of CD8 T cells in Susac syndrome. When the RNA was reverse transcribed, random hexamers were used with an input of roughly 0.45 to 1 ug. MiXCR, run by TCRdb on the immunoSEQ multiplex PCR reads, gives a single entry per CDR3 protein. Among some 120,000 distinct CDR3 sequences listed, 90% to 95% were seen once. The specimen was CD4+ T cells from PBMCs. Receptor source: a human donor in good health.

This clonotype appeared a single time. This chain connects TRBV27 to TRBJ2-3; 10 positions match TRBD2. There are 19 residues in the CDR3. V dropped 6 bases and J dropped 1; count of bases not matched to a gene: 16. The germline CDR1 and CDR2 sequences are MNHEY and SMNVEV (reference sequence). CDR3 sequence reads: CASSRSGRASLTGTDTQYF. DNA of the CDR3: TGTGCCAGCAGCCGGAGCGGGAGGGCCTCTTTAACTGGCACAGATACGCAGTATTTT.

This chain joins TRBV6-5 and TRBJ2-7, with D possibly TRBD1 on 5 matching bases. The CDR3 length is 11 residues. Germline-derived CDR1 and CDR2 are MNHEY and SVGAGI. V gave up 9 bases and J gave up 5 bases, with 11 bases separating them. The CDR3 DNA follows: TGTGCCAGTAGACAGTCCCACGAGCAGTACTTC. Its protein product is CASRQSHEQYF.

The genes are TRBV20-1 and TRBJ2-2; possibly TRBD2 for D (5 bases). The CDR3 runs to 15 residues. Germline CDR1 and CDR2: DFQATT and SNEGSKA (reference sequence). The V end was cut by 0 bases, the J end by 6 bases, with 14 bases between. Written as DNA, the CDR3 is TGCAGTGCTAGAGATTTTCTTGCGGAGGCCGGGGAGCTGTTTTTT. This encodes CSARDFLAEAGELFF.

The chain has TRBV23-1 and TRBJ2-5, with 7 bases aligning to TRBD1. TRBV23-1 carries the ORF label, with uncertain function. J was trimmed by 0 bases and V by 7 bases; bases with no gene match: 8. This CDR3 comprises 15 residues. DNA of the CDR3: TGCGCCAGCACCCGAGACAGGGAAAACCAAGAGACCCAGTACTTC. This translates into CASTRDRENQETQYF.

The chain is built from TRBV14 and TRBJ2-1, with D hard to call. The CDR3 runs 13 residues. Looked up from germline, CDR1 is SGHDN and CDR2 is FVKESK. Trimming removed 4 bases from V and 2 bases from J, with 6 bases in between. The CDR3 DNA reads as TGTGCCAGCAGCCTCCTGACCTACAATGAGCAGTTCTTC. It yields the protein CASSLLTYNEQFF.

V and J are TRBV7-2 and TRBJ2-1; D may be TRBD1 (6 bases). V lost 5 bases and J 4 bases, leaving 15 bases between the germline ends. Germline lookup yields CDR1 SGHTA and CDR2 FQGNSA. There are 15 residues in the CDR3. As DNA, the CDR3 is TGTGCCAGCAGCCCCCGGGACACATCTTACAATGAGCAGTTCTTC. The encoded protein is CASSPRDTSYNEQFF.

The rearrangement uses TRBV5-1 and TRBJ2-2; D not resolved. V lost 1 base, J lost 3 bases, and 10 bases lay in between. Germline loops: CDR1 SGHRS, CDR2 YFSETQ. CDR3 length: 15 amino acids. CDR3 nucleotides: TGCGCCAGCAGCTTGTTCGTAACGGACACCGGGGAGCTGTTTTTT. It encodes CASSLFVTDTGELFF.

The CDR3 DNA follows: TGCGCCAGCAGCTTAAACGGACGGTTGAGCTCCTACGAGCAGTACTTC. It translates to CASSLNGRLSSYEQYF. The rearrangement uses TRBV5-1 and TRBJ2-7; D gene ambiguous. The CDR3 runs 16 residues. V gave up 2 bases and J gave up 0 bases, with 15 bases separating them. Germline values: CDR1 SGHRS, CDR2 YFSETQ.

V gene TRBV2 combines with J gene TRBJ2-5; 7 nucleotides agree with TRBD2. The junction had 11 bases not matched to a gene; V was cut back by 5 bases and J by 5 bases. The CDR3 has 15 amino acids. Germline lookup yields CDR1 SNHLY and CDR2 FYNNEI. In DNA, the CDR3 is TGTGCCAGCAGTCAAAGGACTAGTCGGGGTGAGACCCAGTACTTC. Amino acids: CASSQRTSRGETQYF.

The chain joins TRBV7-2 to TRBJ2-1, with TRBD2 identical over 7 bases. Looked up from germline, CDR1 is SGHTA and CDR2 is FQGNSA. Trimming at V came to 5 bases and at J to 0 bases, leaving 1 base not matched to a gene. The length of the CDR3 is 14 residues. This CDR3 reads CASSRDYSYNEQFF. CDR3 DNA sequence: TGTGCCAGCAGCCGGGACTACTCCTACAATGAGCAGTTCTTC.

The CDR3 DNA reads TGTGCCAGCAGCCAGGGCAGACTAGCGGGATTCAATGAGCAGTTCTTC. Encoded protein: CASSQGRLAGFNEQFF. The V call is TRBV5-8, the J call TRBJ2-1, with 11 bases that match TRBD2. This CDR3 region has 16 residues. CDR1 is SGHTS, CDR2 YDEGEE, per germline. J was trimmed by 6 bases and V by 4 bases; bases with no gene match: 9.

V is TRBV5-1 and J is TRBJ2-7, with 7 bases aligning to TRBD1. The CDR3 has 15 amino acids. After removal of 3 bases from V and 5 bases from J, the junction contained 11 bases not matched to a gene. The germline gives CDR1 SGHRS, CDR2 YFSETQ. This chain's CDR3 is CASSSTPGQLNEQYF. The CDR3 DNA sequence: TGCGCCAGCAGCTCCACGCCGGGACAGCTGAACGAGCAGTACTTC.

This clonotype has only one observation. The chain links TRBV7-9 to TRBJ2-6, with D tentatively TRBD1 (6 bases). The CDR3 runs to 18 residues. Trimming took 5 bases from V and 0 from J, leaving 17 bases between them. Germline CDR1 SEHNR, CDR2 FQNEAQ (reference sequence). CDR3: CASSLGTLFLSGANVLTF. The DNA for the CDR3 is TGTGCCAGCAGCCTAGGGACATTATTCCTCTCTGGGGCCAACGTCCTGACTTTC.

This clonotype is a singleton in its sample. The rearrangement uses TRBV28 and TRBJ2-7; 8 positions agree with TRBD1. The length of the CDR3 is 13 residues. Germline V lookup: CDR1 MDHEN, CDR2 SYDVKM. V lost 10 bases, J lost 2 bases, and 7 bases stayed unmatched. The CDR3 sequence is CATLRTGTYEQYF. The CDR3 nucleotides are TGTGCCACCCTGAGGACAGGGACCTACGAGCAGTACTTC.

The rearrangement joins TRBV5-1 to TRBJ1-5; D gene ambiguous. The CDR3 is made up of 15 amino acids. Trimming left V 0 bases short and J 7 bases short, with 14 bases between. Germline V gives CDR1 SGHRS, CDR2 YFSETQ. The CDR3 protein is CASSLEGSGLQPQHF. The CDR3 bases are TGCGCCAGCAGCTTGGAAGGGTCGGGTCTCCAGCCCCAGCATTTT.

The genes are TRBV12-3 or TRBV12-4 and TRBJ2-1, with a possible D match to TRBD2 (6 bases). The CDR3 covers 17 residues. The germline V and J ends were trimmed by 6 bases and 4 bases, with 22 bases remaining between them. CDR3 loop: CASRGPLGAGTYNEQFF. The CDR3 coding sequence is TGTGCCAGCAGAGGCCCTCTTGGGGCGGGAACTTACAATGAGCAGTTCTTC.

The chain couples TRBV28 to TRBJ1-2; D is uncertain. Germline loops: CDR1 MDHEN, CDR2 SYDVKM. V shed 7 bases and J shed 4 bases, with 19 bases lying between them. CDR3 length equals 15 residues. CDR3 region: CASKESGAWVYGYTF. DNA for the CDR3: TGTGCCAGCAAGGAGTCAGGTGCCTGGGTCTATGGCTACACCTTC.

This sequence joins TRBV27 and TRBJ2-3; TRBD2 might be the D (5 bases). Germline V gene lookup returns CDR1 MNHEY and CDR2 SMNVEV (reference sequence). The CDR3 totals 15 residues. V was shortened by 4 bases and J by 0 bases, with 11 bases between the two germline ends. CDR3 DNA: TGTGCCAGCAGTTGGCTAAGGGAGAGCACAGATACGCAGTATTTT. It specifies CASSWLRESTDTQYF.